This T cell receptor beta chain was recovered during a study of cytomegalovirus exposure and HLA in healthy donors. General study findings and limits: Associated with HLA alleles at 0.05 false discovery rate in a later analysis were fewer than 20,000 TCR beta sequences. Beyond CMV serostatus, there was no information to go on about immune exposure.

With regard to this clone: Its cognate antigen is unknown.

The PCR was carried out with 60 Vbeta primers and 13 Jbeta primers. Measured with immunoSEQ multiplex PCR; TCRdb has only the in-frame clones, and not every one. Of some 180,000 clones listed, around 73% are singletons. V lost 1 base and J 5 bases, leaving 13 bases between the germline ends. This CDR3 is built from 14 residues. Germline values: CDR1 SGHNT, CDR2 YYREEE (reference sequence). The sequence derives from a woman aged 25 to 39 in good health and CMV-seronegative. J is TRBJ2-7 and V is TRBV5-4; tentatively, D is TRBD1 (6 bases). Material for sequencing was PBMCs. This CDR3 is CASSLSGTPHEQYF. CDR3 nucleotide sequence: TGTGCCAGCAGCTTGTCTGGGACACCCCACGAGCAGTACTTC.